Following are 26 T cell receptor beta chains from one sample sequenced in a study of regulatory T cells in long-lasting Graves disease. Specified time point: persistent/refractory GD, antithyroid drugs over 5 years with positive TRAb. After RNA was extracted from PBMCs, the TCR library was made from it. Investigators prepared the TCR beta libraries by applying iRepertoire HTBI primers and Arm-PCR of CDR3 regions. MiXCR, run by TCRdb on the multiplex PCR reads, gives a single entry per CDR3 protein. The sample has about 660,000 distinct CDR3 sequences, roughly 30% seen once; the top ten hold around 40%. The input for sequencing was peripheral blood mononuclear cells (PBMCs), taken when the disease was refractory, from a patient treated with antithyroid drugs. The receptor source for this set is a female donor with Graves disease.

The J gene is TRBJ2-7, the V gene TRBV6-1, with D unclear. V was pared by 9 bases and J by 0 bases, with 12 bases between. CDR1 and CDR2 from the germline V gene are MNHNS and SASEGT. The CDR3 covers 13 residues. The CDR3 DNA reads as TGTGCCAGTATGGTGTCTACCTCCTACGAGCAGTACTTC. It yields the protein CASMVSTSYEQYF.

The rearrangement uses TRBV7-2 and TRBJ1-1; D is unclear. V lost 4 bases and J 5 bases, leaving 11 bases between the germline ends. CDR3 length: 13 amino acids. Germline V gives CDR1 SGHTA, CDR2 FQGNSA. CDR3: CASSWKVRTEAFF. In nucleotides, the CDR3 is TGTGCCAGCAGCTGGAAAGTGAGGACTGAAGCTTTCTTT.

This chain connects TRBV20-1 to TRBJ1-1; D ambiguous. V was pared by 1 base and J by 5 bases, with 11 bases between. Germline assignment: CDR1 DFQATT and CDR2 SNEGSKA (reference sequence). The length of the CDR3 is 13 residues. This CDR3 reads CSARGGRDTEAFF. For the CDR3, the DNA is TGCAGTGCTAGAGGCGGCCGGGATACTGAAGCTTTCTTT.

The sample holds a few counts of this clonotype. This chain links TRBV27 with TRBJ1-4; a possible D gene is TRBD1 (6 bases). V lost 3 bases, J lost 8 bases, and 10 bases lay in between. The germline gives CDR1 MNHEY, CDR2 SMNVEV (reference sequence). CDR3 size: 13 residues. CDR3: CASSLGAVEKLFF. CDR3 sequence (DNA): TGTGCCAGCAGTTTGGGGGCGGTCGAAAAACTGTTTTTT.

In the case of this clonotype: Sequence at one end of the junction differs from germline and may be a read error. The chain's CDR3 is CAGSVRGLGSNQPQHF. CDR3 sequence (DNA): TGTGCCGGCAGCGTGAGAGGGCTCGGTAGCAATCAGCCCCAGCATTTT. This sequence joins TRBV5-5 and TRBJ1-5; no firm D call. Looked up from germline, CDR1 is SGHKS and CDR2 is YYEKEE (reference sequence). The CDR3 runs 16 residues.

Of note for this clonotype: This may arise from a read error, as a much more abundant clone is one base away. In DNA, the CDR3 is TGCGCCAGCAGCTTGGCCAGGGGGGCCTACGAGCAGTACTTC. This gives the protein CASSLARGAYEQYF. The chain combines TRBV5-1 with TRBJ2-7, with D perhaps matching TRBD1 (7 bases). V lost 0 bases to trimming and J lost 2 bases, with 9 bases between them. The CDR3 is made up of 14 amino acids. Germline lookup yields CDR1 SGHRS and CDR2 YFSETQ.

This clonotype was detected only a few times. The chain joins TRBV11-2 to TRBJ1-1; D not certain. Germline CDR1 reads SGHAT; CDR2 reads FQNNGV. The CDR3 consists of 13 residues. V dropped 6 bases and J dropped 8 bases, with 16 bases sitting between them. CDR3 DNA sequence: TGTGCCAGCAGAGCGGGGTCCCTAAAAGAAGCTTTCTTT. It translates to CASRAGSLKEAFF. The whole variable domain, remainder taken from reference TRBV11-2 and TRBJ1-1, is EAGVAQSPRYKIIEKRQSVAFWCNPISGHATLYWYQQILGQGPKLLIQFQNNGVVDDSQLPKDRFSAERLKGVDSTLKIQPAKLEDSAVYLCASRAGSLKEAFFGQGTRLTVV.

The rearrangement uses TRBV19 and TRBJ1-5, with a weak D call TRBD1 (6 bases). The germline V gene has CDR1 LNHDA and CDR2 SQIVND (reference sequence). Trimming took off 9 bases at V and 4 bases at J, with 19 bases between the two ends. The CDR3 is 15 residues long. The CDR3: CASENVGQTNQPQHF. The CDR3 nucleotides read TGTGCCAGCGAAAATGTAGGACAGACGAATCAGCCCCAGCATTTT.

This chain uses TRBV5-1 with TRBJ1-3, with 9 bases that match TRBD1. The CDR3 is made up of 14 amino acids. Germline loops: CDR1 SGHRS, CDR2 YFSETQ. With V trimmed by 3 bases and J by 10 bases, 8 bases remained unmatched. CDR3 sequence reads: CASSSAGTGSTIYF. The CDR3 nucleotides read TGCGCCAGCAGCTCGGCCGGGACAGGGAGTACCATATATTTT.

The J gene is TRBJ1-5, the V gene TRBV6-1, with D possibly being TRBD1 (6 bases). Trimming took 5 bases from V and 4 from J, leaving 9 bases between them. The CDR3 runs 13 residues. Germline CDR1 is MNHNS and CDR2 is SASEGT. Here the CDR3 DNA reads TGTGCCAGCAGTCACAGGGTAAATCAGCCCCAGCATTTT. Encoded protein: CASSHRVNQPQHF.

This chain connects TRBV18 to TRBJ2-1, with D perhaps given as TRBD1 or TRBD2 (5 bases each). The V end lost 6 bases, the J end lost 2 bases, and 17 bases lay between the germline ends. CDR1 KGHSH and CDR2 LQKENI come from the germline V gene. CDR3 size: 16 residues. CDR3 sequence (DNA): TGTGCCAGCTCCCCGAACCGGGACGCTGCCTACAATGAGCAGTTCTTC. This translates into CASSPNRDAAYNEQFF.

This clonotype was seen repeatedly, ten times or more. Here the CDR3 DNA reads TGTGCCAGCAGTCTGCCTCAGGGATGGAACACTGAAGCTTTCTTT. This codes for CASSLPQGWNTEAFF. The rearrangement links TRBV28 to TRBJ1-1; TRBD1 is a possible D gene (5 bases). Trimming shortened V by 5 bases and J by 1 base, and 14 bases separated the two germline ends. The CDR3 is 15 amino acids. Germline CDR1 MDHEN, CDR2 SYDVKM.

The chain has TRBV6-2 or TRBV6-3 and TRBJ2-2, with 14 bases fitting TRBD2. Germline CDR1 reads MNHEY; CDR2 reads SVGEGT. The CDR3 is 18 amino acids. Trimming at V came to 7 bases and at J to 0 bases, leaving 7 bases not matched to a gene. CDR3 sequence: CASIPGLAGVANTGELFF. As DNA, the CDR3 is TGTGCCAGCATCCCGGGACTAGCGGGAGTCGCGAACACCGGGGAGCTGTTTTTT.

This clonotype was picked up one time. The chain recombines TRBV3-1 with TRBJ1-1; TRBD1 is a possible D gene (5 bases). The V end was cut by 5 bases, the J end by 0 bases, with 13 bases between. In germline, CDR1 is LGHDT, CDR2 YNNKEL (reference sequence). This CDR3 contains 15 residues. The CDR3 DNA is TGTGCCAGCAGCGCCCCGGCGGGGGTGAACACTGAAGCTTTCTTT. As protein: CASSAPAGVNTEAFF.

This clonotype was counted between two and nine times. The DNA of the CDR3 is TGTGCCAGCAGCCCCGGGACAAGATATGGCTACACCTTC. Its protein is CASSPGTRYGYTF. The chain uses TRBV7-9 and TRBJ1-2; perhaps TRBD1 as D (6 bases). Germline V lookup: CDR1 SEHNR, CDR2 FQNEAQ (reference sequence). V lost 5 bases and J lost 5, with 12 bases in between. This CDR3 region has 13 residues.

This clonotype has a handful of counts. V usage is TRBV3-1 and J usage is TRBJ2-2; no clear D gene. The CDR3 is made up of 12 amino acids. Germline V gene data show CDR1 as LGHDT and CDR2 as YNNKEL (reference sequence). Trimming removed 1 base from V and 7 bases from J, with 4 bases in between. The CDR3 DNA reads TGTGCCAGCAGCCAAGTAAACGGGGAGCTGTTTTTT. Translating it yields CASSQVNGELFF.

With regard to this clonotype: A far larger clone differs by one base, so this is likely a read error. The gene calls are TRBV6-1 and TRBJ2-5; TRBD1 agrees at 8 bases. This CDR3 contains 13 residues. V dropped 7 bases and J dropped 2; count of bases not matched to a gene: 3. Per germline, CDR1 MNHNS and CDR2 SASEGT. The CDR3 DNA is TGTGCCAGCATGCGGGACAGGCAAGAGACCCAGTACTTC. Protein sequence: CASMRDRQETQYF.

This clonotype has ten or more counts. The gene calls are TRBV30 and TRBJ2-4, with D unresolved. The germline V gene encodes CDR1 GTSNPN and CDR2 SVGIG (reference sequence). Trimming shortened V by 1 base and J by 5 bases, and 9 bases separated the two germline ends. The CDR3 runs to 13 residues. The CDR3 nucleotides are TGTGCCTGGAGTGCTGGGCTCGAAAACATTCAGTACTTC. Translating gives CAWSAGLENIQYF. Together with reference TRBV30 and TRBJ2-4, the CDR3 gives the full variable domain: SQTIHQWPATLVQPVGSPLSLECTVEGTSNPNLYWYRQAAGRGLQLLFYSVGIGQISSEVPQNLSASRPQDRQFILSSKKLLLSDSGFYLCAWSAGLENIQYFGAGTRLSVL.

This clonotype appeared a few times. CDR3 bases: TGCGCCAGCAGTGAGCTTGGGGGGCGGTCTGGTGAAGCTTTCTTT. This encodes CASSELGGRSGEAFF. This chain uses TRBV10-2 with TRBJ1-1; possible D gene TRBD1, 6 bases. CDR3 length: 15 residues. V was pared by 2 bases and J by 7 bases, with 17 bases between. Germline CDR1 is WSHSY and CDR2 is SAAADI.

The J gene is TRBJ2-6, the V gene TRBV7-3; no firm D call. Trimming stripped 5 bases from V and 3 bases from J, with 5 bases between. This CDR3 is 13 amino acids long. The germline V gene encodes CDR1 SGHTA and CDR2 FQGTGA. The CDR3 reads CASSIYGANVLTF. The CDR3, as DNA: TGTGCCAGCAGCATCTATGGGGCCAACGTCCTGACTTTC.

This chain uses TRBV29-1 with TRBJ1-3; D remains unclear. This CDR3 spans 15 amino acids. Trimming left V 5 bases short and J 0 bases short, with 14 bases between. Germline V gene sequence: CDR1 SQVTM, CDR2 ANQGSEA. The CDR3 reads CSVPGRGGSGNTIYF. The CDR3 nucleotides read TGCAGCGTTCCAGGTAGAGGCGGCTCTGGAAACACCATATATTTT.

The chain joins TRBV19 to TRBJ1-2, with 7 bases aligning to TRBD1. Germline V lookup: CDR1 LNHDA, CDR2 SQIVND (reference sequence). The J segment lost 4 bases and the V segment lost 3 bases, leaving 5 bases of the junction unmatched. The CDR3 is made up of 14 amino acids. Written as DNA, the CDR3 is TGTGCCAGTAGTATTAGGGGACAGAGCTATGGCTACACCTTC. Translation: CASSIRGQSYGYTF.

This clonotype was observed a single time. The rearrangement links TRBV10-3 to TRBJ1-2; a possible D gene is TRBD1 (6 bases). This CDR3 comprises 14 residues. Germline V lookup: CDR1 ENHRY, CDR2 SYGVKD. Trimming took 5 bases from V and 5 from J, leaving 15 bases between them. The CDR3 DNA follows: TGTGCCATCAGTACTGGACAGATCGGGTATGGCTACACCTTC. Translated: CAISTGQIGYGYTF.

The J gene is TRBJ1-1, the V gene TRBV29-1, with 9 bases identical to TRBD1. Germline V gene sequence: CDR1 SQVTM, CDR2 ANQGSEA. With 4 bases clipped from V and 4 bases from J, the junction kept 4 bases outside the gene matches. CDR3 size: 13 residues. CDR3 bases: TGCAGCGTTGCCCGGGACAGGGCCACTGAAGCTTTCTTT. This translates into CSVARDRATEAFF. Supplemented by reference TRBV29-1 and TRBJ1-1, the full variable domain reads SAVISQKPSRDICQRGTSLTIQCQVDSQVTMMFWYRQQPGQSLTLIATANQGSEATYESGFVIDKFPISRPNLTFSTLTVSNMSPEDSSIYLCSVARDRATEAFFGQGTRLTVV.

The V and J genes are TRBV24-1 and TRBJ1-1; D possibly corresponds to TRBD1 (6 bases). The CDR3 is 14 amino acids. V was pared by 1 base and J by 10 bases, with 15 bases between. CDR1 is KGHDR and CDR2 is SFDVKD in the germline V gene. The CDR3 loop reads CATSDFSGGTGAFF. In nucleotides, the CDR3 is TGTGCCACCAGTGATTTCTCCGGGGGCACAGGAGCTTTCTTT.

This clonotype was counted only a few times. The chain couples TRBV6-5 to TRBJ1-3, with 7 bases aligning to TRBD1. The J segment lost 4 bases and the V segment lost 2 bases, leaving 11 bases of the junction unmatched. CDR3 length: 17 residues. Germline CDR1 and CDR2: MNHEY and SVGAGI. CDR3 nucleotide sequence: TGTGCCAGCAGTTACCAACTGACAGGGAAAGGGGGAAACACCATATATTTT. Its protein product is CASSYQLTGKGGNTIYF.